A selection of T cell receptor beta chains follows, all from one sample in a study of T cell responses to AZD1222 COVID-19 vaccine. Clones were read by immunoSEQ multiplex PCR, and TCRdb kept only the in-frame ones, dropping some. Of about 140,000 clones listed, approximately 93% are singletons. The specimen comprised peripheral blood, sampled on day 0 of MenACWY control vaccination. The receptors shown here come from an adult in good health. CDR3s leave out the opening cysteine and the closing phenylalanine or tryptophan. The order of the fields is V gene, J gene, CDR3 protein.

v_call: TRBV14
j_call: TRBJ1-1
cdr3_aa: ASSQGFAGLNTEAF

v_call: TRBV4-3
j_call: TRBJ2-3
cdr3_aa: ASSQVHGFKSTDTQY

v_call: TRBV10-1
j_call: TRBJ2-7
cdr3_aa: ASSTSGDYEQY

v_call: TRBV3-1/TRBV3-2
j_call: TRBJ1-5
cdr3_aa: ASSQEGPRSGAGNQPQH

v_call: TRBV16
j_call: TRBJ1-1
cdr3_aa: ASSPGGRDTEAF

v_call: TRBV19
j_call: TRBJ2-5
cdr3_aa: ASSIKSWAVQETQY

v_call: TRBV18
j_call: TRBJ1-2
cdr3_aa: ASSPPGQGDYGYT

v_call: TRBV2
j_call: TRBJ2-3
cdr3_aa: ASKGVAGRPLSTDTQY

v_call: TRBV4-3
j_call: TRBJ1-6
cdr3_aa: ASSQGSGGEGSPLH

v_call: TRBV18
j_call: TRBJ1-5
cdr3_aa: ASSPGQAMNQPQH

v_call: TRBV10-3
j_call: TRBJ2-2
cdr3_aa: AIRITGTNTGELF

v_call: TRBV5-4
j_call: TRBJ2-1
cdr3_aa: ASSLELAGRNEQF